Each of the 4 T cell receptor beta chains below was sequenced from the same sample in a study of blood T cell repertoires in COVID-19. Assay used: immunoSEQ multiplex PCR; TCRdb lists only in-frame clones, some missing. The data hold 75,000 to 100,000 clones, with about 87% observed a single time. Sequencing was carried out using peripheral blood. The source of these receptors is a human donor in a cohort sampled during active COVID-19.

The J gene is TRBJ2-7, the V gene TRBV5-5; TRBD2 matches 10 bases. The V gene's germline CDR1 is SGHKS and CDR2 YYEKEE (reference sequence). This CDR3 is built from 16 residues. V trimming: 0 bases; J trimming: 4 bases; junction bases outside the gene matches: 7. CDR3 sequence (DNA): TGTGCCAGCAGCTTGGCCCCGGGACTAGCGAATTACGAGCAGTACTTC. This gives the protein CASSLAPGLANYEQYF.

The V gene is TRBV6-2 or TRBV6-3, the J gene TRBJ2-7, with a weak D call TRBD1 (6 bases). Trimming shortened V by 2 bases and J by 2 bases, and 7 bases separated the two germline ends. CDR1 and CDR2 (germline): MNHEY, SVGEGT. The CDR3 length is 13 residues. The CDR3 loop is CASSYRGTYEQYF. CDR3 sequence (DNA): TGTGCCAGCAGTTACAGGGGGACCTACGAGCAGTACTTC.

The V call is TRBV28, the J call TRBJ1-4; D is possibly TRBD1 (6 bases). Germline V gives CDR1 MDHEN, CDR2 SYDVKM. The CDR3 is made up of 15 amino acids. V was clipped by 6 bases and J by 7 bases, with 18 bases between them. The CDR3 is CASRAGGGLGEKLFF. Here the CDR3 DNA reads TGTGCCAGCAGGGCCGGGGGGGGCCTTGGTGAAAAACTGTTTTTT.

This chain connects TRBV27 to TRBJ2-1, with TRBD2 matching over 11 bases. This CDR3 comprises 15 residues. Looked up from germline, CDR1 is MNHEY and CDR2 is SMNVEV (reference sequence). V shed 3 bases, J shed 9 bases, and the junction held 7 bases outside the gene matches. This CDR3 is CASSLLAGGPREQFF. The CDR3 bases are TGTGCCAGCAGTTTGTTAGCGGGAGGGCCACGTGAGCAGTTCTTC.